This entry lists 24 T cell receptor beta chains sequenced from one sample in a study of blood T cell repertoires in COVID-19. Libraries were prepared by immunoSEQ multiplex PCR; TCRdb keeps only in-frame clonotypes and omits some of them. Of 130,000 to 150,000 clones in the sample, around 90% were seen once. The specimen sequenced was peripheral blood. The receptors here all came from a woman aged 50 to 65 with acute or convalescent COVID-19.

The chain uses TRBV10-3 and TRBJ1-1; 8 bases line up with TRBD1. The CDR3 sequence is 17 residues long. Germline V lookup: CDR1 ENHRY, CDR2 SYGVKD. With 2 bases clipped from V and 5 bases from J, the junction kept 13 bases outside the gene matches. CDR3 nucleotides: TGTGCCATCAGTGAGCCCGGACAGGGCCGATTGGGGACTGAAGCTTTCTTT. Protein: CAISEPGQGRLGTEAFF.

The chain is built from TRBV15 and TRBJ1-2; TRBD1 matches 11 bases. The CDR3 is 14 amino acids. In germline, CDR1 is LNHNV, CDR2 YYDKDF (reference sequence). V lost 4 bases and J lost 7; bases outside the gene matches: 5. The DNA of the CDR3 is TGTGCCACCAGCAAGGACAGGGGGCGAGGTGGCTACACCTTC. This encodes CATSKDRGRGGYTF.

The chain is built from TRBV6-1 and TRBJ2-1; no clear D gene. Germline V CDR1 and CDR2: MNHNS, SASEGT. Deletions cut 2 bases from V and 9 bases from J, with 17 bases between. The CDR3 contains 15 residues. CDR3 sequence: CASSEWARSTAEQFF. The CDR3 DNA is TGTGCCAGCAGTGAATGGGCGAGATCAACAGCTGAGCAGTTCTTC.

The rearrangement joins TRBV6-6 to TRBJ1-6; perhaps TRBD1 as D (5 bases). CDR1 and CDR2 from the germline V gene are MNHNY and SVGAGI (reference sequence). V shed 2 bases and J shed 9 bases, with 8 bases lying between them. The CDR3 length is 13 residues. Here the CDR3 reads CASSYDSLSPLHF. The CDR3 DNA is TGTGCCAGCAGTTACGACAGCCTTTCACCCCTCCACTTT.

This clone has only a few counts. The chain employs TRBV5-1 and TRBJ2-3; 8 bases match TRBD2. Germline V gene data show CDR1 as SGHRS and CDR2 as YFSETQ. The CDR3 spans 14 residues. The trim removed 4 bases at V and 1 base at J, leaving 2 bases unmatched. The CDR3 DNA reads TGCGCCAGCAGCGTGGGACTAGGCACAGATACGCAGTATTTT. Its translation is CASSVGLGTDTQYF.

The gene calls are TRBV29-1 and TRBJ2-2; tentatively, D is TRBD2 (5 bases). CDR3 length: 15 amino acids. Germline loops: CDR1 SQVTM, CDR2 ANQGSEA. V dropped 4 bases and J dropped 4 bases, with 16 bases sitting between them. The CDR3 loop reads CSVGHLEGSTGELFF. The CDR3 DNA reads as TGCAGCGTTGGTCATTTAGAGGGTAGCACCGGGGAGCTGTTTTTT.

The rearrangement uses TRBV11-2 and TRBJ2-2, with D possibly being TRBD1 (6 bases). V dropped 4 bases and J dropped 4 bases, with 10 bases sitting between them. The CDR3 contains 14 residues. The V gene's germline CDR1 is SGHAT and CDR2 FQNNGV. The CDR3 sequence is CASSSGQRTGELFF. The CDR3 region has the DNA TGTGCCAGCAGCTCCGGACAGCGCACCGGGGAGCTGTTTTTT.

CDR3 bases: TGTGCCAGCAGCCAAGTATGTTTGAGGGGGGGATGTGGGTCACCCCTCCACTTT. Its protein product is CASSQVCLRGGCGSPLHF. The J gene is TRBJ1-6, the V gene TRBV3-1 (or the pseudogene TRBV3-2), with a tentative D call TRBD1 (6 bases). The CDR3 length is 18 residues. Germline V gives CDR1 LGHDT, CDR2 YNNKEL (reference sequence). V gave up 1 base and J gave up 10 bases, with 23 bases separating them.

The count of this clone is one. V is TRBV10-1 and J is TRBJ1-4, with D possibly matching TRBD1 (6 bases). CDR1 and CDR2 (germline): WNHNN, SYGVQD (reference sequence). The V and J ends lost 4 bases and 6 bases respectively, with 15 bases between them. The CDR3 loop spans 15 amino acids. The CDR3 spells CASSAGQSGYEKLFF. For the CDR3, the DNA is TGCGCCAGCAGTGCCGGACAGTCGGGGTATGAAAAACTGTTTTTT.

A few counts support this clone. The chain combines TRBV4-1 with TRBJ1-1; D call uncertain. Trimming stripped 11 bases from V and 0 bases from J, with 13 bases between. From germline, CDR1 is MGHRA and CDR2 YSYEKL. The CDR3 extends over 13 amino acids. The CDR3 loop is CASRTLMNTEAFF. DNA for the CDR3: TGCGCCTCGCGTACGCTCATGAACACTGAAGCTTTCTTT.

The gene calls are TRBV5-1 and TRBJ2-1; no clear D. CDR1 is SGHRS, CDR2 YFSETQ, per germline. The CDR3 runs to 18 residues. V lost 3 bases and J lost 3, with 22 bases in between. CDR3 in DNA: TGCGCCAGCAGCTCCCGGTTCACGAAGTACAGTTACTACAATGAGCAGTTCTTC. Residues: CASSSRFTKYSYYNEQFF.

The chain joins TRBV4-1 to TRBJ1-4; 7 bases match TRBD1. Trimming removed 0 bases from V and 14 bases from J; junction bases left unmatched: 6. Per germline, CDR1 MGHRA and CDR2 YSYEKL. This CDR3 region has 13 residues. Here the CDR3 DNA reads TGCGCCAGCAGCCAAGAAACGAGGGACAGTCTGTTTTTT. Protein product: CASSQETRDSLFF.

The table lists this clone with a count of one. The rearrangement joins TRBV11-2 to TRBJ2-3; 10 bases align to TRBD2. The trim removed 5 bases at V and 2 bases at J, leaving 7 bases unmatched. The V gene's germline CDR1 is SGHAT and CDR2 FQNNGV. This CDR3 spans 16 amino acids. The CDR3 coding sequence is TGTGCCAGCAGCCGCGTAGCGGGAGGACTCACAGATACGCAGTATTTT. Translating it yields CASSRVAGGLTDTQYF.

The chain uses TRBV21-1 and TRBJ2-1; the DNA was not compared with TRBD2, the D call given in the table. TRBV21-1 is a pseudogene locus. This CDR3 is 20 amino acids long. This chain's CDR3 is CASSKWPRGVRGVIPAGRIF. The CDR3 DNA follows: TGTGCCAGCAGCAAATGGCCCCGCGGGGTAAGAGGGGTTATCCCCGCTGGCCGGATCTTC.

DNA of the CDR3: TGTGCCAGCAGCTTCCGCGGCCCTCACAACAAATACGAGCAGTACTTC. It translates to CASSFRGPHNKYEQYF. The chain carries TRBV11-1 and TRBJ2-7; D is ambiguous. Germline V gene lookup returns CDR1 SGHAT and CDR2 FQDESV (reference sequence). Between the trimmed V and J ends, which lost 3 bases and 4 bases, there was a span of 19 bases. There are 16 residues in the CDR3.

The chain couples TRBV7-9 to TRBJ1-2, with TRBD1 identical over 10 bases. Germline loops: CDR1 SEHNR, CDR2 FQNEAQ (reference sequence). The CDR3 is made up of 14 amino acids. The ends lost 0 bases at V and 5 bases at J; junction bases unmatched: 0. This chain's CDR3 is CASSLAGQGYGYTF. CDR3 nucleotides: TGTGCCAGCAGCTTAGCGGGACAGGGGTATGGCTACACCTTC.

The genes are TRBV19 and TRBJ1-5; D call uncertain. V dropped 3 bases and J dropped 7 bases, with 22 bases sitting between them. The CDR3 sequence is 17 residues long. Germline V gene lookup returns CDR1 LNHDA and CDR2 SQIVND (reference sequence). The CDR3 region is CASSMVEGWRFGQPQHF. For the CDR3, the DNA is TGTGCCAGTAGTATGGTAGAGGGCTGGAGGTTCGGGCAGCCCCAGCATTTT.

This clone came up a few times. The rearrangement joins TRBV5-1 to TRBJ2-1; 7 bases are shared with TRBD1. Germline V gives CDR1 SGHRS, CDR2 YFSETQ. CDR3 length equals 15 residues. V was clipped by 4 bases and J by 1 base; unmatched bases: 5. The CDR3 reads CASSDGQASYNEQFF. The CDR3 region has the DNA TGCGCCAGCAGCGATGGACAGGCTTCCTACAATGAGCAGTTCTTC.

This clone came up a few times. This chain uses TRBV10-3 with TRBJ2-5; 9 positions agree with TRBD2. Germline-derived CDR1 and CDR2 are ENHRY and SYGVKD. V trimming: 0 bases; J trimming: 3 bases; junction bases outside the gene matches: 5. The CDR3 has 16 amino acids. The DNA for the CDR3 is TGTGCCATCAGTGAGTCGAATAGCGGGAGTAAAGAGACCCAGTACTTC. It specifies CAISESNSGSKETQYF.

This chain joins TRBV27 and TRBJ2-1; 12 bases agree with TRBD2. V trimming: 1 base; J trimming: 10 bases; junction bases outside the gene matches: 8. The germline gives CDR1 MNHEY, CDR2 SMNVEV (reference sequence). This CDR3 is 16 amino acids long. The CDR3 nucleotides are TGTGCCAGCAGTTTATTCCTAGCGGGAGGGGACCGAGAGCAGTTCTTC. It is translated as CASSLFLAGGDREQFF.

V usage is TRBV4-1 and J usage is TRBJ1-6; maybe TRBD1 (5 bases). CDR3 length: 15 residues. In germline, CDR1 is MGHRA, CDR2 YSYEKL. The V gene lost 9 bases and the J gene lost 6 bases, with 18 bases spanning the gap. This CDR3 is CASRGAAGGNSPLHF. CDR3 nucleotide sequence: TGCGCCAGTAGAGGGGCGGCGGGGGGTAATTCACCCCTCCACTTT.

This CDR3 reads CSASSSWTPNTEAFF. CDR3 DNA: TGCAGTGCTAGTTCTAGTTGGACACCGAACACTGAAGCTTTCTTT. The chain employs TRBV20-1 and TRBJ1-1; D perhaps matches TRBD1 (5 bases). The CDR3 contains 15 residues. CDR1 is DFQATT and CDR2 is SNEGSKA in the germline V gene (reference sequence). The V and J ends lost 3 bases and 1 base respectively, with 15 bases between them.

The gene calls are TRBV6-1 and TRBJ1-2; D is possibly TRBD1 (5 bases). Germline V gives CDR1 MNHNS, CDR2 SASEGT. Trimming removed 3 bases at V and 6 bases at J, with 8 bases between. CDR3 length equals 12 residues. The CDR3 DNA follows: TGTGCCAGCAGTGATTGGGGGGATGGCTACACCTTC. Translation gives CASSDWGDGYTF.

The gene calls are TRBV2 and TRBJ2-7; tentative D call: TRBD1 (6 bases). The CDR3 has 15 amino acids. Trimming pared 6 bases from V and 6 bases from J, leaving 21 bases between. The germline V gene encodes CDR1 SNHLY and CDR2 FYNNEI. The CDR3 region is CASRLDGQIPAEQYF. Written as DNA, the CDR3 is TGTGCCAGCAGATTGGACGGACAGATACCTGCCGAGCAGTACTTC.